The 7 T cell receptor beta chains listed next were all sequenced from one sample in a study of T cell changes during pregnancy in multiple sclerosis. Measured with immunoSEQ multiplex PCR; TCRdb has only the in-frame clones, and not every one. The sample records around 70,000 clones, more than 75% being singletons. The input for sequencing was peripheral blood, taken in the third trimester of pregnancy. The receptor set was obtained from a female donor with multiple sclerosis, enrolled in a pregnancy study.

The genes are TRBV11-2 and TRBJ2-1; 7 nucleotides match TRBD2. From germline, CDR1 is SGHAT and CDR2 FQNNGV. The CDR3 has 14 amino acids. V lost 1 base, J lost 7 bases, and 4 bases stayed unmatched. CDR3 protein: CASSLALASNEQFF. The CDR3, as DNA: TGTGCCAGCAGCTTAGCACTAGCGAGTAATGAGCAGTTCTTC.

This clone was seen just once. The rearrangement uses TRBV6-4 and TRBJ2-2; 11 bases are a match to TRBD2. CDR1 and CDR2 (germline): MRHNA, SNTAGT. The CDR3 extends over 21 amino acids. Trimming removed 2 bases from V and 0 bases from J; junction bases left unmatched: 14. The CDR3 bases are TGTGCCAGCAGTGACCTGGACCAGCAGGGTAGCGGGGGGGCGAACACCGGGGAGCTGTTTTTT. Its translation: CASSDLDQQGSGGANTGELFF.

V is TRBV7-2 and J is TRBJ2-3; D ambiguous. The CDR3 spans 14 residues. The germline V and J ends were trimmed by 2 bases and 6 bases, with 12 bases remaining between them. Germline V lookup: CDR1 SGHTA, CDR2 FQGNSA. CDR3 sequence (DNA): TGTGCCAGCAGCTTACTTGGAGCCGGGGATACGCAGTATTTT. Protein product: CASSLLGAGDTQYF.

The rearrangement joins TRBV11-3 to TRBJ2-1; a weak D match, TRBD2 (6 bases). The CDR3 is 14 residues long. Per the germline V gene, CDR1 is SGHNT and CDR2 is YENEEA. Trimming took 0 bases from V and 6 from J, leaving 9 bases between them. The CDR3 is CASSLEGEVNEQFF. In DNA, the CDR3 is TGTGCCAGCAGCTTAGAAGGGGAGGTCAATGAGCAGTTCTTC.

The sample holds a few counts of this clone. This chain links TRBV19 with TRBJ1-4; 10 bases are a match to TRBD1. Germline values: CDR1 LNHDA, CDR2 SQIVND (reference sequence). The CDR3 contains 12 residues. V lost 6 bases, J lost 8 bases, and 0 bases stayed unmatched. The CDR3 protein is CASRDRGEKLFF. The DNA of the CDR3 is TGTGCCAGTAGGGACAGGGGGGAAAAACTGTTTTTT.

This chain joins TRBV5-3 and TRBJ1-2, with D possibly being TRBD1 (5 bases). TRBV5-3 is treated as an ORF (open reading frame) with a function not yet certain. The CDR3 extends over 16 amino acids. V dropped 5 bases and J dropped 4 bases, with 21 bases sitting between them. This CDR3 reads CARSRAGSPRGYGYTF. CDR3 nucleotides: TGTGCCAGAAGTAGAGCAGGGTCACCGCGTGGCTATGGCTACACCTTC.

This chain links TRBV27 with TRBJ1-2; 8 bases match TRBD1. Germline values: CDR1 MNHEY, CDR2 SMNVEV (reference sequence). This CDR3 has 13 residues. The junction had 3 bases not matched to a gene; V was cut back by 5 bases and J by 4 bases. CDR3 protein: CASSRTGSYGYTF. The CDR3 DNA reads TGTGCCAGCAGTCGGACAGGGTCCTATGGCTACACCTTC.